This is a list of T cell receptor beta chains from one sample in a study of identical twins. MiXCR, run by TCRdb on the 5' RACE reads, gives a single entry per CDR3 protein. This sample has around 480,000 distinct CDR3 sequences; over 12% occur once, and the top ten carry 0.52%. These same records also appear under a second study, on yellow fever vaccine responses in identical twins.

The sample consisted of CD4+ T cells sorted from blood. The receptor source for this set is a woman aged 18-29 years in good health. Both conserved end residues are part of each CDR3. A D gene is named only where the DNA matches it firmly. Size is stated for part of the rows, as once, few or many counts, or as a class when the clone is expanded.

TRBJ2-5	many	TRBV12-3/TRBV12-4	NA	CASRDSPGKTQYF	TGTGCCAGCAGAGACAGTCCGGGAAAGACCCAGTACTTC
TRBJ2-4	few	TRBV7-2	NA	CASSLVLAKNIQYF	TGTGCCAGCAGCTTAGTTCTAGCCAAAAACATTCAGTACTTC
TRBJ1-3	NA	TRBV10-2	NA	CASYSGNTIYF	TGCGCCAGCTACTCTGGAAACACCATATATTTT
TRBJ1-6	few	TRBV3-1	NA	CASSPMHKIRSPLHF	TGTGCCAGCAGCCCGATGCATAAAATTAGGTCACCCCTCCACTTT
TRBJ2-1	NA	TRBV4-3	TRBD2	CASSRRWSSGTDEQFF	TGCGCCAGCAGCCGTCGTTGGTCTAGCGGGACCGATGAGCAGTTCTTC
TRBJ2-2	NA	TRBV5-6	NA	CASSSLVYTGELFF	TGTGCCAGCAGCTCGTTAGTATACACCGGGGAGCTGTTTTTT
TRBJ2-3	once	TRBV6-1	TRBD1	CTSSDGTDRGRWVDTQYF	TGTACCAGCAGTGACGGTACCGACAGGGGGCGCTGGGTTGATACGCAGTATTTT
TRBJ2-7	few	TRBV6-1	TRBD1	CASSQYSGQGVIYEQYF	TGTGCCAGCAGTCAATACTCCGGACAGGGGGTTATCTACGAGCAGTACTTC
TRBJ2-7	few	TRBV15	NA	CATSRASSFYEQYF	TGTGCCACCAGCAGAGCATCTTCGTTTTACGAGCAGTACTTC
TRBJ2-3	NA	TRBV20-1	NA	CSAEEFTDTQYF	TGCAGTGCTGAGGAGTTCACAGATACGCAGTATTTT
TRBJ2-7	many	TRBV20-1	NA	CSARNPQARAYEQYF	TGCAGTGCTAGAAACCCACAAGCTCGAGCCTACGAGCAGTACTTC
TRBJ2-1	few	TRBV15	TRBD1	CATRDLQGVSYNEQFF	TGTGCCACCAGAGACCTTCAGGGGGTTTCCTACAATGAGCAGTTCTTC
TRBJ2-6	NA	TRBV28	TRBD1	CASRGQGYSGANVLTF	TGTGCCAGCAGGGGACAGGGATACTCTGGGGCCAACGTCCTGACTTTC
TRBJ1-1	NA	TRBV29-1	TRBD1	CSGVTGTNTEAFF	TGCAGCGGTGTGACAGGGACGAACACTGAAGCTTTCTTT
TRBJ2-7	NA	TRBV20-1	NA	CSARGAAEQYF	TGCAGTGCTAGAGGGGCAGCCGAGCAGTACTTC
TRBJ2-1	few	TRBV2	NA	CASSLSTSSYNEQFF	TGTGCCAGCAGCCTATCGACTAGCTCCTACAATGAGCAGTTCTTC
TRBJ1-6	few	TRBV7-2	NA	CASSSKSGANSPLHF	TGTGCCAGCAGCTCTAAATCCGGGGCCAATTCACCCCTCCACTTT
TRBJ2-5	NA	TRBV7-2	TRBD2	CASSLPLGLARGLRTQYF	TGTGCCAGCAGCTTACCGCTAGGACTAGCGAGAGGACTAAGGACCCAGTACTTC
TRBJ2-1	NA	TRBV20-1	TRBD2	CSARVASGRYSYNEQFF	TGCAGTGCTAGAGTCGCTAGCGGGAGGTACTCCTACAATGAGCAGTTCTTC
TRBJ2-1	NA	TRBV7-9	NA	CASSSTGGRKEQFF	TGTGCCAGCAGCTCAACGGGCGGACGAAAGGAGCAGTTCTTC
TRBJ1-5	NA	TRBV20-1	NA	CSAFRPGHNNQPQHF	TGCAGTGCTTTTAGGCCGGGACACAACAATCAGCCCCAGCATTTT
TRBJ2-5	few	TRBV7-9	NA	CASSPRWGAQYQETQYF	TGTGCCAGCAGCCCACGTTGGGGGGCCCAGTACCAAGAGACCCAGTACTTC
TRBJ2-2	NA	TRBV20-1	NA	CSARDRDLNTGELFF	TGCAGTGCTAGAGACAGGGACCTTAACACCGGGGAGCTGTTTTTT
TRBJ2-7	NA	TRBV7-9	TRBD2	CASSLTSGTEQYF	TGTGCCAGCAGCTTAACTAGCGGGACCGAGCAGTACTTC
TRBJ2-5	many	TRBV20-1	NA	CSARGLQETQYF	TGCAGTGCTAGAGGGCTGCAAGAGACCCAGTACTTC
TRBJ2-1	few	TRBV6-5	TRBD1	CASSFETGTAGNEQFF	TGTGCCAGCAGTTTCGAAACAGGGACAGCCGGCAATGAGCAGTTCTTC
TRBJ2-7	NA	TRBV3-1	NA	CASSQSKSYEQYF	TGTGCCAGCAGCCAATCCAAGTCCTACGAGCAGTACTTC
TRBJ2-1	few	TRBV12-3/TRBV12-4	TRBD1	CASSLGAQGARNEQFF	TGTGCCAGCAGTTTAGGGGCGCAGGGGGCGCGCAATGAGCAGTTCTTC
TRBJ1-1	few	TRBV7-9	NA	CASSLERRATEAFF	TGTGCCAGCAGCTTAGAGCGCAGGGCGACTGAAGCTTTCTTT
TRBJ1-3	NA	TRBV12-3/TRBV12-4	TRBD1	CASSFGDRVGGNTIYF	TGTGCCAGCAGTTTCGGTGACAGGGTTGGGGGAAACACCATATATTTT
TRBJ2-3	few	TRBV7-2	NA	CASSTGTRSTDTQYF	TGTGCCAGCAGCACCGGGACGCGCTCCACAGATACGCAGTATTTT
TRBJ2-3	NA	TRBV11-1	TRBD2	CASGLAASTDTQYF	TGTGCCAGCGGACTAGCGGCTTCCACAGATACGCAGTATTTT
TRBJ2-1	few	TRBV7-8	TRBD2	CASRILAGPWNEQFF	TGTGCCAGCCGGATACTAGCGGGGCCGTGGAATGAGCAGTTCTTC
TRBJ1-4	NA	TRBV6-5	NA	CASSYSGSGEGARGKLFF	TGTGCCAGCAGTTACTCGGGTAGTGGGGAAGGGGCCAGGGGAAAACTGTTTTTT
TRBJ2-1	NA	TRBV7-2	NA	CASSSTPLGSYNEQFF	TGTGCCAGCAGCTCTACTCCATTAGGGTCCTACAATGAGCAGTTCTTC
TRBJ2-7	many	TRBV4-1	TRBD1	CASSSPGQGNYEQYF	TGCGCCAGCAGCTCGCCGGGACAGGGGAACTACGAGCAGTACTTC
TRBJ2-2	many	TRBV12-3/TRBV12-4	NA	CASRSPTEVNTGELFF	TGTGCCAGCAGATCCCCGACGGAGGTGAACACCGGGGAGCTGTTTTTT
TRBJ1-1	few	TRBV5-1	NA	CASSTRDTSNVNTEAFF	TGCGCCAGCAGCACCCGGGACACAAGCAATGTGAACACTGAAGCTTTCTTT
TRBJ2-7	few	TRBV18	TRBD1	CASSPVARGLGEQYF	TGTGCCAGCTCACCGGTGGCCAGGGGGCTGGGGGAGCAGTACTTC
TRBJ2-7	NA	TRBV4-3	TRBD1	CASSQGTGTAYEQYF	TGCGCCAGCAGCCAAGGGACAGGGACGGCCTACGAGCAGTACTTC
TRBJ2-1	NA	TRBV21-1	NA	CASSSRPPSGGSYNEQFF	TGTGCCAGCAGCTCAAGGCCCCCCTCAGGGGGTTCCTACAATGAGCAGTTCTTC